The 14 T cell receptor beta chains presented below share a single source sample, sequenced in a study of T cell repertoires in ileal Crohn's disease. Sequencing used immunoSEQ multiplex PCR; TCRdb keeps in-frame clones, though not all of them. The table includes roughly 13,000 clones, around four fifths detected once. Sequencing input: ileal tissue. These TCRs come from an adult with Crohn's disease.

This chain joins TRBV5-8 and TRBJ1-5; unclear D gene. V gave up 5 bases and J gave up 0 bases, with 6 bases separating them. This CDR3 is built from 13 residues. The germline CDR1 and CDR2 sequences are SGHTS and YDEGEE. The CDR3 is CASRRHSNQPQHF. DNA for the CDR3: TGTGCCAGCAGAAGACATAGCAATCAGCCCCAGCATTTT. Full variable domain (outside the CDR3, taken from reference TRBV5-8 and TRBJ1-5): EAGVTQSPTHLIKTRGQQATLRCSPISGHTSVYWYQQALGLGLQFLLWYDEGEERNRGNFPPRFSGRQFPNYSSELNVNALELEDSALYLCASRRHSNQPQHFGDGTRLSIL.

The chain is built from TRBV5-1 and TRBJ2-3; D gene unclear. Trimming left V 0 bases short and J 4 bases short, with 6 bases between. Germline loops: CDR1 SGHRS, CDR2 YFSETQ. The CDR3 loop spans 13 amino acids. Written as DNA, the CDR3 is TGCGCCAGCAGCTTGGAACTGGCAGATACGCAGTATTTT. It specifies CASSLELADTQYF.

J is TRBJ1-5 and V is TRBV29-1; no clear D. The germline V and J ends were trimmed by 3 bases and 0 bases, with 9 bases remaining between them. The CDR3 covers 14 residues. Germline CDR1 and CDR2: SQVTM and ANQGSEA. The CDR3 nucleotides are TGCAGCGTTGAGACCGGGAATAGCAATCAGCCCCAGCATTTT. The encoded protein is CSVETGNSNQPQHF.

This clone showed up just once. This chain joins TRBV10-1 and TRBJ2-1; D is perhaps TRBD1 (6 bases). Germline assignment: CDR1 WNHNN and CDR2 SYGVQD (reference sequence). This CDR3 comprises 13 residues. Trimming removed 8 bases from V and 8 bases from J, with 16 bases in between. The DNA of the CDR3 is TGCGCCAGCCGTAAGACCCAGGGGCATGAGCAGTTCTTC. It is translated as CASRKTQGHEQFF.

This chain uses TRBV6-1 with TRBJ2-1, with a tentative D call TRBD2 (5 bases). Germline V CDR1 and CDR2: MNHNS, SASEGT. Trimming removed 8 bases from V and 6 bases from J, with 14 bases in between. The CDR3 spans 13 residues. In DNA, the CDR3 is TGTGCCAGCCGGGGAAACCTACGCAATGAGCAGTTCTTC. Its protein product is CASRGNLRNEQFF.

CDR3 protein: CASSDSKGYGYTF. CDR3 nucleotide sequence: TGTGCCAGCAGTGACTCGAAGGGGTATGGCTACACCTTC. The chain is built from TRBV6-4 and TRBJ1-2; perhaps TRBD1 as D (5 bases). CDR1 and CDR2 (germline): MRHNA, SNTAGT. The CDR3 covers 13 residues. V was shortened by 0 bases and J by 5 bases, with 7 bases between the two germline ends.

CDR3 region: CASSLAGRAETQYF. The DNA for the CDR3 is TGTGCCAGCAGCTTAGCGGGCAGGGCCGAGACCCAGTACTTC. J is TRBJ2-5 and V is TRBV7-9; possibly TRBD1 for D (5 bases). The germline CDR1 and CDR2 sequences are SEHNR and FQNEAQ (reference sequence). This CDR3 contains 14 residues. V lost 0 bases and J lost 5, with 10 bases in between.

About this clone itself: Other nucleotide sequences in the sample specify the same CDR3. The J gene is TRBJ1-2, the V gene TRBV6-5; D possibly corresponds to TRBD1 (6 bases). V was clipped by 6 bases and J by 2 bases, with 10 bases between them. Looked up from germline, CDR1 is MNHEY and CDR2 is SVGAGI. The CDR3 extends over 13 amino acids. The chain's CDR3 is CASSPTGNYGYTF. DNA for the CDR3: TGTGCCAGCAGCCCCACAGGGAACTATGGCTACACCTTC.

This chain links TRBV7-9 with TRBJ1-4; D might be TRBD1 (6 bases). The CDR3 consists of 16 residues. In germline, CDR1 is SEHNR, CDR2 FQNEAQ (reference sequence). V was cut by 5 bases and J by 7 bases, with 20 bases left in between. The CDR3 region is CASSLPFTGMGEKLFF. For the CDR3, the DNA is TGTGCCAGCAGCCTACCATTCACAGGGATGGGTGAAAAACTGTTTTTT.

The DNA for the CDR3 is TGTGCCAGCAGTGTTCCCGGAGCAGAAAGGCAGTTCTTC. Protein sequence: CASSVPGAERQFF. This rearrangement joins TRBV25-1 to TRBJ2-1; D uncertain. V shed 4 bases and J shed 12 bases, with 16 bases lying between them. The CDR3 has 13 residues. The germline gives CDR1 MGHDK, CDR2 SYGVNS.

The CDR3, as DNA: TGTGCCAGCAGTGTAACAGGGGGGGAAAAACTGTTTTTT. Protein sequence: CASSVTGGEKLFF. V gene TRBV2 combines with J gene TRBJ1-4, with 8 bases lining up with TRBD1. From germline, CDR1 is SNHLY and CDR2 FYNNEI. CDR3 length: 13 residues. V gave up 4 bases and J gave up 8 bases; unmatched junction bases: 3.

The chain employs TRBV2 and TRBJ2-7; weak D call: TRBD1 (5 bases). V was shortened by 5 bases and J by 5 bases, with 7 bases between the two germline ends. The V gene's germline CDR1 is SNHLY and CDR2 FYNNEI. This CDR3 is 11 amino acids long. CDR3 sequence: CASSRGHEQYF. The CDR3 region has the DNA TGTGCCAGCAGTAGGGGCCACGAGCAGTACTTC.

Regarding this clone: The sample holds other DNA sequences that translate to the same CDR3. The chain combines TRBV7-9 with TRBJ2-7; the match to TRBD1 covers 8 bases. Germline V gene sequence: CDR1 SEHNR, CDR2 FQNEAQ (reference sequence). This CDR3 is built from 13 residues. V trimming: 3 bases; J trimming: 7 bases; junction bases outside the gene matches: 5. CDR3 sequence: CASSLTGVGEQYF. For the CDR3, the DNA is TGTGCCAGCAGCTTGACAGGGGTGGGGGAGCAGTACTTC.

The rearrangement uses TRBV27 and TRBJ2-5, with TRBD1 identical over 8 bases. The J segment lost 6 bases and the V segment lost 2 bases, leaving 2 bases of the junction unmatched. The CDR3 runs to 13 residues. CDR1 is MNHEY and CDR2 is SMNVEV in the germline V gene (reference sequence). CDR3 bases: TGTGCCAGCAGTTTAACAGGGGGAAAGACCCAGTACTTC. Protein sequence: CASSLTGGKTQYF.